This T cell receptor beta chain was documented in a study of shared clonotypes between healthy human individuals. Study-wide findings and caveats: What naive subsets generally showed was a larger estimated richness than memory subsets showed. With a handful of donors compared, around 4.7% of naive CD4 clonotypes were shared.

A remark on this clone: Its antigen is not known.

Germline values: CDR1 SGHAT, CDR2 FQNNGV. V shed 5 bases and J shed 1 base, with 14 bases lying between them. CDR3 length equals 16 residues. The assay was immunoSEQ multiplex PCR, and TCRdb's table has in-frame clones only and misses some. Found here are over a million clones, roughly 97% of them singletons; the top ten hold approximately 1.2%. The chain couples TRBV11-2 to TRBJ2-2; D is possibly TRBD1 or TRBD2 (5 bases each). Sequences were obtained from naive CD4+ T cells sorted from blood. The subset here: CD45RA+ positively selected. The TCR comes from a young man in good health. The CDR3 loop reads CASSPVGGENTGELFF. DNA of the CDR3: TGTGCCAGCAGCCCGGTTGGGGGAGAGAACACCGGGGAGCTGTTTTTT.